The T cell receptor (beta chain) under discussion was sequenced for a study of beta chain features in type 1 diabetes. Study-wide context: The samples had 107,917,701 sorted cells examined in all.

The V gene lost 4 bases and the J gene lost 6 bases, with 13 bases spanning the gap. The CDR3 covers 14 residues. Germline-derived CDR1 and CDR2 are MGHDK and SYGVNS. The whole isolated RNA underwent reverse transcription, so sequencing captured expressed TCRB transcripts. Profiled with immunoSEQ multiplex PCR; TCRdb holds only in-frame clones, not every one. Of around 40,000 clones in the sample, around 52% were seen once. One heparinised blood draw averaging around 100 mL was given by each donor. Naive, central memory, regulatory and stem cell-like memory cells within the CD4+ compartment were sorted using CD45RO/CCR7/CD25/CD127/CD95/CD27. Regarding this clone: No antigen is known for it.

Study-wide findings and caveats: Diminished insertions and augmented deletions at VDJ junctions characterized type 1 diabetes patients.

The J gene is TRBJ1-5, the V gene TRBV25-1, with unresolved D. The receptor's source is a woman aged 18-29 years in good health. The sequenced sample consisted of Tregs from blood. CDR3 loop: CASSGPLEGQPQHF. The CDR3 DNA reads TGTGCCAGCAGTGGCCCTCTCGAGGGTCAGCCCCAGCATTTT.